These T cell receptor beta chains were read from a single sample in a study of blood T cell repertoires in COVID-19. Data came from immunoSEQ multiplex PCR; TCRdb stores just in-frame clones and leaves some out. The table includes more than 150,000 clones, almost 80% detected once. The sequenced sample consisted of peripheral blood. These receptor sequences come from a woman in her 70s with acute or convalescent COVID-19. The CDR3 runs from the conserved cysteine through the conserved F or W. Fields, in order: V gene, clone size, D gene, J gene, CDR3 protein. A D gene is named only where the DNA matches it firmly. A row's size may be missing; if present it is once, few, many or a size class.

TRBV5-1	NA	NA	TRBJ2-5	CASSRTEQETQYF
TRBV5-1	NA	NA	TRBJ2-3	CASSLAAGITDTQYF
TRBV10-3	NA	NA	TRBJ1-2	CAITEYTNYGYTF
TRBV19	NA	NA	TRBJ1-1	CASSSGFTEAFF
TRBV2	few	TRBD2	TRBJ2-1	CASGVGGAFNEQFF
TRBV11-3	NA	TRBD1	TRBJ2-7	CASSAQGASYEQYF
TRBV5-6	NA	NA	TRBJ2-5	CASSLLGTPQETQYF
TRBV7-3	NA	TRBD2	TRBJ2-2	CASSGGTSGSETGELFF
TRBV21-1	NA	NA	TRBJ2-3	CASSRLAPLTDTQYF
TRBV5-1	NA	NA	TRBJ1-1	CASSFRADGTEAFF
TRBV19	NA	TRBD1	TRBJ1-1	CASSTQQGAEAFF
TRBV19	NA	NA	TRBJ2-2	CASRGLAAPAATGELFF
TRBV25-1	NA	NA	TRBJ2-7	CASSDSAGLGAYEQYF
TRBV19	NA	NA	TRBJ2-2	CASSSQTNTGELFF
TRBV19	NA	TRBD1	TRBJ1-5	CASSIRTGLGQPQHF
TRBV6-5	NA	TRBD1	TRBJ1-2	CASSSNRGGGYTF
TRBV2	NA	TRBD2	TRBJ2-5	CASSASSGRFSETQYF
TRBV3-1/TRBV3-2	NA	NA	TRBJ2-1	CASSQDPSSAYNEQFF
TRBV11-1	NA	NA	TRBJ2-2	CASSLSRAGELFF
TRBV27	NA	NA	TRBJ2-5	CASSLLGALETQYF
TRBV5-1	NA	TRBD2	TRBJ2-7	CASSTVTSGTLGYEQYF
TRBV25-1	NA	TRBD1	TRBJ1-2	CASSERPGQYGYTF
TRBV7-3	few	NA	TRBJ1-6	CASSLTGRGSPLHF
TRBV18	NA	TRBD2	TRBJ2-3	CASSLLAEGTDTQYF
TRBV5-1	NA	NA	TRBJ2-3	CASSLLADTDTQYF
TRBV7-8	NA	TRBD2	TRBJ2-3	CASSLRGLARAPGTDTQYF
TRBV12-5	NA	TRBD2	TRBJ2-2	CASEVGAGATGELFF
TRBV6-6	NA	TRBD1	TRBJ1-2	CASSSSRDRMDGYTF
TRBV7-9	once	NA	TRBJ1-1	CASLSDHAVGRGAFF
TRBV20-1	NA	NA	TRBJ2-1	CSASPSGSYNEQFF
TRBV7-6	NA	TRBD2	TRBJ2-1	CASSLGLAGDGYNEQFF
TRBV6-2/TRBV6-3	NA	NA	TRBJ2-1	CASSYGDEQFF
TRBV7-3	NA	TRBD1	TRBJ2-1	CASSPRQGMGEQFF
TRBV7-2	few	NA	TRBJ2-1	CASSRGFGNEQFF
TRBV7-2	NA	TRBD2	TRBJ2-1	CASSLAGAYNEQFF
TRBV10-1	NA	NA	TRBJ1-1	CASSPEPGGTEAFF
TRBV5-4	NA	TRBD2	TRBJ2-5	CASSPAAGVRETQYF
TRBV5-1	NA	NA	TRBJ2-2	CASSEGAGELFF
TRBV10-1	NA	NA	TRBJ2-7	CASSDSSYEQYF
TRBV24-1	few	TRBD2	TRBJ2-1	CAAGTSGGTSYNEQFF
TRBV28	NA	TRBD2	TRBJ2-7	CASRTGTSSYEQYF
TRBV6-5	NA	TRBD1	TRBJ2-1	CATIGQGYNEQFF
TRBV19	few	TRBD1	TRBJ2-5	CASSIAQGARETQYF
TRBV27	NA	TRBD1	TRBJ1-6	CASSSSRLRDRGINSPLHF
TRBV19	NA	TRBD1	TRBJ2-5	CASSPRQGETQYF
TRBV2	NA	TRBD2	TRBJ2-5	CASNQLAGLIETQYF
TRBV29-1	NA	NA	TRBJ2-3	CSVDPEGPDTQYF
TRBV5-1	NA	NA	TRBJ1-2	CASSADSDTHRGYTF
TRBV24-1	NA	NA	TRBJ2-1	CATSSRSVNNEQFF
TRBV3-1/TRBV3-2	NA	TRBD2	TRBJ2-2	CASSRLAGGPGELFF
TRBV12-3/TRBV12-4	NA	NA	TRBJ1-2	CASTGQYGYTF
TRBV6-6	NA	NA	TRBJ2-1	CASSRLVVNQNEQFF
TRBV9	NA	NA	TRBJ2-1	CASSVEGGSYNEQFF
TRBV5-8	NA	NA	TRBJ1-5	CASNKRRDQPQHF
TRBV12-3/TRBV12-4	NA	NA	TRBJ1-6	CASTSPGSPLHF
TRBV3-1/TRBV3-2	NA	TRBD1	TRBJ1-1	CASSQDHRGTEAFF
TRBV7-2	NA	NA	TRBJ2-1	CASSLVPGPEQFF
TRBV19	NA	TRBD1	TRBJ1-4	CASSPGQHNEKLFF
TRBV5-4	large	NA	TRBJ2-5	CASSFDHRAETQYF
TRBV6-5	NA	NA	TRBJ1-1	CASSRGNGMNTEAFF